This TCR beta chain was recovered during a study of response to subunit inactivated influenza vaccine. General study points: The authors offered the suggestion that each seasonal influenza vaccination recruits few new T cells.

With regard to this clonotype: Its antigen is unknown.

Germline lookup yields CDR1 SGHVS and CDR2 FNYEAQ. With 4 bases clipped from V and 5 bases from J, the junction kept 12 bases outside the gene matches. This CDR3 is 16 amino acids long. TCRdb recomputed calls from the RT-PCR reads with MiXCR, one row per CDR3 protein. This sample yields roughly 780,000 distinct CDR3 sequences, of which roughly 20% are seen a single time; about a tenth belongs to the top ten. This clonotype was obtained from a middle-aged man who received an inactivated influenza vaccine. The starting material was PBMCs from blood, obtained roughly 5 days after vaccination. J is TRBJ2-5 and V is TRBV7-6, with TRBD2 matching over 8 bases. Here the CDR3 reads CASSWRGGGRMETQYF. CDR3 DNA sequence: TGTGCCAGCAGCTGGCGGGGCGGGGGGCGGATGGAGACCCAGTACTTC.